This T cell receptor beta chain came from a study of T cell changes during pregnancy in multiple sclerosis. This clone came up once. The germline gives CDR1 SEHNR, CDR2 FQNEAQ (reference sequence). This CDR3 contains 15 residues. The V and J ends lost 5 bases and 4 bases respectively, with 17 bases between them. Clones were sequenced by immunoSEQ multiplex PCR, and TCRdb holds only the in-frame ones, with some missing. The sample lists about 40,000 clones; 92% were seen once. The source is a female donor with multiple sclerosis, enrolled in a pregnancy study. Sequencing used CD8+ T cells from peripheral blood mononuclear cells, obtained in the first trimester of pregnancy. The genes are TRBV7-9 and TRBJ1-1; possible D gene TRBD1, 6 bases. For the CDR3, the DNA is TGTGCCAGCAGCCAGGGGCCGGGCCGGAGCACTGAAGCTTTCTTT. Protein: CASSQGPGRSTEAFF.